This T cell receptor (beta chain) was sequenced for a study of blood T cell repertoires in COVID-19. Authors' processing steps: Amplification with reference gene primers provided the estimates of nucleated cell counts. Profiled with immunoSEQ multiplex PCR; TCRdb holds only in-frame clones, not every one. V and J calls and clone size are as listed in that table; D and trimming were resolved from the DNA. This table holds about 260,000 clones, over 70% found once. Trimming took 2 bases from V and 4 from J, leaving 11 bases between them. The germline V gene has CDR1 LGHNA and CDR2 YNFKEQ. The CDR3 has 14 amino acids.

This TCR came from a woman in her forties who had been exposed to COVID-19. The specimen was PBMCs or T cells enriched from blood (not recorded which). V gene TRBV4-2 combines with J gene TRBJ1-1; D not certain. The CDR3 DNA follows: TGTGCCAGCAGCCAACCCACAGTCGGCACTGAAGCTTTCTTT. Translation: CASSQPTVGTEAFF.